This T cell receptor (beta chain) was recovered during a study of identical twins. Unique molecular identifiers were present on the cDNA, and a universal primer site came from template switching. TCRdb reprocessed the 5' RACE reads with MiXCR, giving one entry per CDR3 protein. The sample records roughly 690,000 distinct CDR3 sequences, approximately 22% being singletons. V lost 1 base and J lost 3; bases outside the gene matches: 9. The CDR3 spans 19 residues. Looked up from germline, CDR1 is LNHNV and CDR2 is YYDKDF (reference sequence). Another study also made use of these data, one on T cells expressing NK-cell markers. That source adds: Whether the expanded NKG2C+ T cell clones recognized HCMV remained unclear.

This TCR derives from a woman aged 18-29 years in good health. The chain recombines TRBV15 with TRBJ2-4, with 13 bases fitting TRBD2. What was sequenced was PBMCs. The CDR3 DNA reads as TGTGCCACCAGCAGAGCCGGGACTAGCGGGACAGGGCGCAAAAACATTCAGTACTTC. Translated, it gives CATSRAGTSGTGRKNIQYF.